These T cell receptor beta chains were read from a single sample in a study of Ad26.COV2.S vaccination and SARS-CoV-2 variants. Assay used: immunoSEQ multiplex PCR; TCRdb lists only in-frame clones, some missing. The data show fewer than 900,000 clones, with around 92% seen just once and approximately 1.5% held by the top ten. The material sequenced was peripheral blood, taken in a trial of Ad26.COV2.S vaccine versus placebo. These receptors originate from a person between 18 and 65 years old who received the Ad26.COV2.S COVID-19 vaccine or a placebo. CDR3s leave out the opening cysteine and the closing phenylalanine or tryptophan. Size is omitted from some rows. Given values are once, few, many or a class for expanded clones.

v_gene: TRBV19; len: 12; j_gene: TRBJ2-3; abundance: .; CDR3aa: ASSIDRATDTQY
v_gene: TRBV29-1; len: 11; j_gene: TRBJ1-2; abundance: .; CDR3aa: SGGTGIGYGYT
v_gene: TRBV7-9; len: 14; j_gene: TRBJ2-1; abundance: .; CDR3aa: ASSTRTGGRYNEQF
v_gene: TRBV29-1; len: 11; j_gene: TRBJ1-4; abundance: .; CDR3aa: SVMTGPKEKLF
v_gene: TRBV5-6; len: 14; j_gene: TRBJ2-6; abundance: .; CDR3aa: ASSFTALSGANVLT
v_gene: TRBV5-4; len: 14; j_gene: TRBJ2-1; abundance: .; CDR3aa: ASSSRQGRSYNEQF
v_gene: TRBV3-1/TRBV3-2; len: 12; j_gene: TRBJ1-2; abundance: .; CDR3aa: ASSQDWGYYGYT
v_gene: TRBV9; len: 15; j_gene: TRBJ1-2; abundance: .; CDR3aa: ASSVGSVGQGESGYT
v_gene: TRBV7-2; len: 13; j_gene: TRBJ2-1; abundance: once; CDR3aa: ASSFRDTSYNEQF
v_gene: TRBV20-1; len: 9; j_gene: TRBJ2-5; abundance: .; CDR3aa: SAAKAETQY
v_gene: TRBV29-1; len: 13; j_gene: TRBJ2-2; abundance: .; CDR3aa: SVTMTSGNSGELF
v_gene: TRBV5-1; len: 12; j_gene: TRBJ2-7; abundance: .; CDR3aa: ASSQGDRGYEQY
v_gene: TRBV5-6; len: 13; j_gene: TRBJ1-2; abundance: .; CDR3aa: ASSRDRGPAWGYT
v_gene: TRBV2; len: 13; j_gene: TRBJ1-4; abundance: .; CDR3aa: ASSEAGPSNEKLF
v_gene: TRBV11-2; len: 12; j_gene: TRBJ1-1; abundance: .; CDR3aa: ASSSDTMNTEAF
v_gene: TRBV12-3/TRBV12-4; len: 11; j_gene: TRBJ2-7; abundance: .; CDR3aa: ASSFLAFWEQY
v_gene: TRBV10-3; len: 11; j_gene: TRBJ1-4; abundance: .; CDR3aa: AIRPGQREKLF
v_gene: TRBV5-1; len: 12; j_gene: TRBJ2-2; abundance: .; CDR3aa: ASSGTGNTGELF
v_gene: TRBV3-1/TRBV3-2; len: 14; j_gene: TRBJ1-2; abundance: .; CDR3aa: ASSQEGSSLNYGYT
v_gene: TRBV6-1; len: 13; j_gene: TRBJ2-3; abundance: .; CDR3aa: ASSELGARTDTQY
v_gene: TRBV28; len: 11; j_gene: TRBJ1-1; abundance: .; CDR3aa: ASSPGWNTEAF
v_gene: TRBV5-4; len: 12; j_gene: TRBJ1-1; abundance: .; CDR3aa: ASSLGQGETEAF
v_gene: TRBV7-2; len: 14; j_gene: TRBJ2-5; abundance: .; CDR3aa: ASSLARGTGGETQY
v_gene: TRBV7-2; len: 15; j_gene: TRBJ1-1; abundance: .; CDR3aa: ASSLDFSAHGDTEAF
v_gene: TRBV30; len: 16; j_gene: TRBJ2-3; abundance: .; CDR3aa: AWNFEAGGSPSTDTQY
v_gene: TRBV19; len: 13; j_gene: TRBJ2-7; abundance: .; CDR3aa: ASRVEWGGTYEQY
v_gene: TRBV30; len: 8; j_gene: TRBJ2-5; abundance: .; CDR3aa: AWMQETQY
v_gene: TRBV9; len: 13; j_gene: TRBJ2-3; abundance: .; CDR3aa: ASSPGEGAGDTQY
v_gene: TRBV7-9; len: 13; j_gene: TRBJ1-1; abundance: .; CDR3aa: ASSPGQGRDTEAF
v_gene: TRBV18; len: 14; j_gene: TRBJ1-5; abundance: .; CDR3aa: ASSSQGRGSGQPQH
v_gene: TRBV29-1; len: 12; j_gene: TRBJ1-5; abundance: .; CDR3aa: SVTLGGNNQPQH
v_gene: TRBV12-3/TRBV12-4; len: 10; j_gene: TRBJ1-1; abundance: .; CDR3aa: ASNTGGLEAF
v_gene: TRBV15; len: 13; j_gene: TRBJ2-4; abundance: .; CDR3aa: ATSRDYSGGDIQY
v_gene: TRBV9; len: 11; j_gene: TRBJ2-2; abundance: .; CDR3aa: ASTRLNTGELF
v_gene: TRBV18; len: 14; j_gene: TRBJ1-5; abundance: .; CDR3aa: ASSPGTGALRQPQH
v_gene: TRBV6-5; len: 14; j_gene: TRBJ2-7; abundance: .; CDR3aa: ASSYPGVVGSYEQY
v_gene: TRBV2; len: 10; j_gene: TRBJ2-7; abundance: once; CDR3aa: AGSPLSYEQY
v_gene: TRBV18; len: 13; j_gene: TRBJ1-1; abundance: .; CDR3aa: ASSPQDGLNTEAF
v_gene: TRBV5-1; len: 11; j_gene: TRBJ2-1; abundance: .; CDR3aa: ASSFQGGNEQF
v_gene: TRBV27; len: 13; j_gene: TRBJ2-1; abundance: .; CDR3aa: ASSLPRGSVNEQF
v_gene: TRBV6-5; len: 11; j_gene: TRBJ2-1; abundance: .; CDR3aa: ASSPSDGYEQF
v_gene: TRBV15; len: 12; j_gene: TRBJ1-6; abundance: .; CDR3aa: ATSRDRIGEPLH
v_gene: TRBV19; len: 12; j_gene: TRBJ2-5; abundance: .; CDR3aa: ASSPPRREETQY
v_gene: TRBV30; len: 12; j_gene: TRBJ1-1; abundance: .; CDR3aa: AWSTTTVGTEAF
v_gene: TRBV6-5; len: 10; j_gene: TRBJ1-2; abundance: .; CDR3aa: VYRVLNYGYT
v_gene: TRBV7-9; len: 14; j_gene: TRBJ2-1; abundance: .; CDR3aa: ASSPVRSSWDNEQF
v_gene: TRBV30; len: 9; j_gene: TRBJ2-2; abundance: once; CDR3aa: AWSRTGELF
v_gene: TRBV7-2; len: 11; j_gene: TRBJ1-1; abundance: .; CDR3aa: ASSFSSNTEAF
v_gene: TRBV7-8; len: 12; j_gene: TRBJ2-7; abundance: .; CDR3aa: ASSSQAKKGEQY
v_gene: TRBV7-6; len: 9; j_gene: TRBJ2-5; abundance: .; CDR3aa: ASSPDGTQY
v_gene: TRBV27; len: 9; j_gene: TRBJ2-7; abundance: .; CDR3aa: ASSSRGSWY
v_gene: TRBV27; len: 14; j_gene: TRBJ2-3; abundance: .; CDR3aa: ASSSSRALGTDTQY
v_gene: TRBV6-5; len: 12; j_gene: TRBJ1-2; abundance: .; CDR3aa: ASSRTGAGYGYT
v_gene: TRBV19; len: 14; j_gene: TRBJ2-1; abundance: .; CDR3aa: ASSIPGAGGRIEQF